This TCR beta chain was identified during a study of metastatic and nonmetastatic thyroid tumors. Nobody among the patients had been given any treatment before thyroid surgery. Using MiXCR, TCRdb re-called clones from the PCR reads. The sample shows fewer than 40,000 clones, around a third of them seen only once. The sequence came from a female donor with papillary thyroid cancer or a benign thyroid nodule (not recorded which). Some clones in this sample may be carry-over from other donors' samples. Material: tumor tissue.

CDR3 loop: CASGQGTNTEAFF. DNA for the CDR3: TGTGCCAGCGGACAAGGGACGAACACTGAAGCTTTCTTT. This rearrangement joins TRBV11-2 to TRBJ1-1; TRBD1 might be the D (5 bases). The V end was cut by 8 bases, the J end by 1 base, with 11 bases between. The germline V gene encodes CDR1 SGHAT and CDR2 FQNNGV. The CDR3 loop spans 13 amino acids.